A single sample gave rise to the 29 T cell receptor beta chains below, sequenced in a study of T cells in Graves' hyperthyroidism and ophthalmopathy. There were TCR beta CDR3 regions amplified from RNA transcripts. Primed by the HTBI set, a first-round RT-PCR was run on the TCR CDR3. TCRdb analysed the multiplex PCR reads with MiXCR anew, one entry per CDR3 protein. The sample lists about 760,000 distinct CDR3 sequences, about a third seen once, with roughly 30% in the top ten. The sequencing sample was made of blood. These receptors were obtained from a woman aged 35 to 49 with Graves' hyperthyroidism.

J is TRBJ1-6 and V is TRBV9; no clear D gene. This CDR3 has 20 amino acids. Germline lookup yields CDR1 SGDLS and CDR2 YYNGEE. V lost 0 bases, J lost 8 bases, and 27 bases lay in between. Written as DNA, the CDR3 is TGTGCCAGCAGCGTAGGACCCTTTATGGAACGGGGTTTGCATGATTCACCCCTCCACTTT. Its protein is CASSVGPFMERGLHDSPLHF.

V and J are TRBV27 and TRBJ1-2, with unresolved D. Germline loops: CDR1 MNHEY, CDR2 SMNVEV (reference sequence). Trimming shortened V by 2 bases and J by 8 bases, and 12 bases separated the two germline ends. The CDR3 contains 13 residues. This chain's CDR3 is CASSLVSGMGYTF. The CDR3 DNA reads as TGTGCCAGCAGTTTAGTGTCGGGAATGGGCTACACCTTC.

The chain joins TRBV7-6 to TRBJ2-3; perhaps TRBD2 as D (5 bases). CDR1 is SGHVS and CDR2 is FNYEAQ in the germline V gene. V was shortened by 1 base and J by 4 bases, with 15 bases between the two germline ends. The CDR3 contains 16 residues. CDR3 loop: CASSLGTHRISDTQYF. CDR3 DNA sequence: TGTGCCAGCAGCTTAGGGACTCACCGCATTTCAGATACGCAGTATTTT.

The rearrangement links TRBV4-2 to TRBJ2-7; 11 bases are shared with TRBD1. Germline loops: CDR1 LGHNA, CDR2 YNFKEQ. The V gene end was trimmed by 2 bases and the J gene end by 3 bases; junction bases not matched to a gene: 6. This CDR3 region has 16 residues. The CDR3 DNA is TGTGCCAGCAGCCAACTGAGGGACAGGGGGAACTACGAGCAGTACTTC. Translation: CASSQLRDRGNYEQYF.

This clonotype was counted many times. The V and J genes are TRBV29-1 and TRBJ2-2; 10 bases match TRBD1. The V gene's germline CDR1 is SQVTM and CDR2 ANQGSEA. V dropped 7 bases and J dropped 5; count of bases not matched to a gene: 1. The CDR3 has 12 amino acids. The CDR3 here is CSGTGGTGELFF. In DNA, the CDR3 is TGCAGCGGGACAGGGGGAACCGGGGAGCTGTTTTTT.

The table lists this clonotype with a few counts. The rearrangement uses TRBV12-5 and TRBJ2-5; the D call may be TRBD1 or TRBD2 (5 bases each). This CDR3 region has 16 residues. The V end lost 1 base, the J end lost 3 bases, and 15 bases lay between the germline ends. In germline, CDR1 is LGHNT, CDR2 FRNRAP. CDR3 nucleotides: TGTGCTAGTGGTTTGGATTCCCCGGGACCAAAAGAGACCCAGTACTTC. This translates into CASGLDSPGPKETQYF.

CDR3 residues: CASSLVGTGGPNSPLHF. CDR3 DNA sequence: TGTGCCAGCAGCTTAGTCGGGACAGGCGGGCCAAATTCACCCCTCCACTTT. This sequence joins TRBV7-8 and TRBJ1-6; TRBD1 agrees at 8 bases. The junction had 9 bases not matched to a gene; V was cut back by 1 base and J by 7 bases. The CDR3 runs to 17 residues. CDR1 is SGHVS and CDR2 is FQNEAQ in the germline V gene.

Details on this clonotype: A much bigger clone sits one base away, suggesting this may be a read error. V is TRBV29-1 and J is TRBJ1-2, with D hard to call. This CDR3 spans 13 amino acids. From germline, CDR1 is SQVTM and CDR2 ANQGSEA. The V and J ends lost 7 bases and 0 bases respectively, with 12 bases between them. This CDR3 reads CSAQRGTNYGYTF. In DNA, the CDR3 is TGCAGCGCTCAACGCGGGACTAACTATGGCTACACCTTC.

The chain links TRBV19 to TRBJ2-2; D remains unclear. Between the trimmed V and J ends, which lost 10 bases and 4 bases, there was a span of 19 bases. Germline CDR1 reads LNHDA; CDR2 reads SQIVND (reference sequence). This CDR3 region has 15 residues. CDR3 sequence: CATKGHPRLTGELFF. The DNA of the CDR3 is TGTGCCACGAAGGGTCACCCGCGCCTCACCGGGGAGCTGTTTTTT.

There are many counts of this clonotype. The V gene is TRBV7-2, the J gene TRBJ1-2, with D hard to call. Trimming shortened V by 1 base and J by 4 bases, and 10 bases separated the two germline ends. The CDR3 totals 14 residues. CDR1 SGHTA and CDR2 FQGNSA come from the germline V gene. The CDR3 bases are TGTGCCAGCAGCTTAGGGGCAGACGGCTATGGCTACACCTTC. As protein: CASSLGADGYGYTF.

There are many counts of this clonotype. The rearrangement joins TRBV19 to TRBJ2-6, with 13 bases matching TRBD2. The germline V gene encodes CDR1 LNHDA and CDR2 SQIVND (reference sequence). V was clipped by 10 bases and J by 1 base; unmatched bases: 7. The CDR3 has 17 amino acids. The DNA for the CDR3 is TGTGCCACCAGGACTAGCGGGAGAGTTTCTGGGGCCAACGTCCTGACTTTC. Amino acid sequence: CATRTSGRVSGANVLTF.

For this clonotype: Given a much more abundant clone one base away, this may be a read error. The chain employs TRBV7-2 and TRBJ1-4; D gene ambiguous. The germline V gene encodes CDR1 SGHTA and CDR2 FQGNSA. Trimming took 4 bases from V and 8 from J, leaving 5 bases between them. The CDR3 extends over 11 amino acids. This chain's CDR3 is CASSYREKLFF. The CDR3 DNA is TGTGCCAGCAGCTACCGGGAAAAACTGTTTTTT.

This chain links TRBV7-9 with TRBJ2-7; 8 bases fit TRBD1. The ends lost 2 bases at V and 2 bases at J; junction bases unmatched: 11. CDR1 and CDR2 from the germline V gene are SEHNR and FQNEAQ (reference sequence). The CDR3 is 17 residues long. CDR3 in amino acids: CASSLNIPGQAAYEQYF. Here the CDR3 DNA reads TGTGCCAGCAGCTTAAATATACCGGGACAGGCGGCCTACGAGCAGTACTTC.

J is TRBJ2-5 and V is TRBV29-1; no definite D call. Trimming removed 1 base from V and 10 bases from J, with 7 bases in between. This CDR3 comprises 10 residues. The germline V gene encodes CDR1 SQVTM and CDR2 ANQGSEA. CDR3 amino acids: CSVEVAGQYF. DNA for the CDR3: TGCAGCGTTGAAGTGGCAGGCCAGTACTTC.

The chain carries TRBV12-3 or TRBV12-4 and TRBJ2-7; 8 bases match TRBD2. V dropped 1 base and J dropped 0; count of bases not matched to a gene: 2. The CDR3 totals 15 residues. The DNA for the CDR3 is TGTGCCAGCAGTTTAGAACTAGCGGACTCCTACGAGCAGTACTTC. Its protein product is CASSLELADSYEQYF.

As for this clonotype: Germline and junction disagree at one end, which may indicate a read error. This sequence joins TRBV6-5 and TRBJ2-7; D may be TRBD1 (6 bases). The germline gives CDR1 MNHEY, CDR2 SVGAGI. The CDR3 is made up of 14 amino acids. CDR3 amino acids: CASSPQGSPYEQHF. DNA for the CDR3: TGTGCCAGCAGTCCCCAGGGGTCCCCCTACGAGCAGCACTTC.

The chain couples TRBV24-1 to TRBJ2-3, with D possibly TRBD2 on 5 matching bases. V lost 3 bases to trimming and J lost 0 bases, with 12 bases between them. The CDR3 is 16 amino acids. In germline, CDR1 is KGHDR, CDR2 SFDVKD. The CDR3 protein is CATSDPGGPSTDTQYF. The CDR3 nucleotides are TGTGCCACCAGTGATCCCGGCGGGCCAAGCACAGATACGCAGTATTTT.

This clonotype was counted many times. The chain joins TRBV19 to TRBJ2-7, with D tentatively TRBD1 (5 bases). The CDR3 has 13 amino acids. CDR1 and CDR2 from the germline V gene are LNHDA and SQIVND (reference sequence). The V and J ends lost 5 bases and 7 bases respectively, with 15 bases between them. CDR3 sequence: CASSRLASGEQYF. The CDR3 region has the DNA TGTGCCAGTAGTCGCCTGGCGTCAGGGGAGCAGTACTTC.

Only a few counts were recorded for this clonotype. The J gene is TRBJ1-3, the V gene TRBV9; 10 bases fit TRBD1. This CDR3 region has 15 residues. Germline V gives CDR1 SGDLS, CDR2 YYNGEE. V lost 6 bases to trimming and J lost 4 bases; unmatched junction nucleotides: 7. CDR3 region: CASTLGTGVGNTIYF. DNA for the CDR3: TGTGCCAGCACCCTCGGGACAGGGGTAGGAAACACCATATATTTT.

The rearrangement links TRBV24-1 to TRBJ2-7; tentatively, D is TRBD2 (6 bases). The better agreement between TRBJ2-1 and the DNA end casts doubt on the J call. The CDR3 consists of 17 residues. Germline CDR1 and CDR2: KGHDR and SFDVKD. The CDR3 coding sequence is TGTGCCACCAGTATCGCGGGACGGGAGAGCTCCTACAATGAGCAGTTCTTC. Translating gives CATSIAGRESSYNEQFF.

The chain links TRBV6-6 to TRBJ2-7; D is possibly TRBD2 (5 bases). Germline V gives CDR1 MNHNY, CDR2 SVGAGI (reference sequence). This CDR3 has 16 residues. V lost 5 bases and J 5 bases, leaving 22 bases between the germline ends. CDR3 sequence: CASSHPEDWSHNEQYF. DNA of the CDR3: TGTGCCAGCAGTCACCCGGAGGACTGGAGTCACAACGAGCAGTACTTC.

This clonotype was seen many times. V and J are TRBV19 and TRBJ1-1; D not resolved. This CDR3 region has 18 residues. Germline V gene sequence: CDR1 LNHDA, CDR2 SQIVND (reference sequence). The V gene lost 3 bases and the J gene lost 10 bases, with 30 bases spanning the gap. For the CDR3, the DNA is TGTGCCAGTAGTATGCGTTCGACCCTGCTTCGATTCATCGATTTAGCTTTCTTT. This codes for CASSMRSTLLRFIDLAFF.

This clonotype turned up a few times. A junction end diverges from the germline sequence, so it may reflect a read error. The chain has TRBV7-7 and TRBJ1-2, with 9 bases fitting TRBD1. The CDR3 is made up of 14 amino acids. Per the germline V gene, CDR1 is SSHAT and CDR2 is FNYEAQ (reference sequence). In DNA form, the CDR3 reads TGTGCTAGCAGCACACCGGGACAGGGAATGTGCTACACCTTC. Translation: CASSTPGQGMCYTF.

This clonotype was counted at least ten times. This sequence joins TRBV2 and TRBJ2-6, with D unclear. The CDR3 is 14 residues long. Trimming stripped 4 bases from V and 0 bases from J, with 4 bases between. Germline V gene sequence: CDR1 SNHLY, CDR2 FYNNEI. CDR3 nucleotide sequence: TGTGCCAGCAGTGTTGACTCTGGGGCCAACGTCCTGACTTTC. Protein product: CASSVDSGANVLTF.

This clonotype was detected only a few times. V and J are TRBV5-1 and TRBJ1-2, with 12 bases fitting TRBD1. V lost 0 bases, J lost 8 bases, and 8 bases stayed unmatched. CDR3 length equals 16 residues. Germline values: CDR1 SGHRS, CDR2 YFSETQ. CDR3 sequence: CASSLGPGQGADGYTF. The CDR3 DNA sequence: TGCGCCAGCAGCTTGGGGCCGGGACAGGGGGCAGACGGCTACACCTTC.

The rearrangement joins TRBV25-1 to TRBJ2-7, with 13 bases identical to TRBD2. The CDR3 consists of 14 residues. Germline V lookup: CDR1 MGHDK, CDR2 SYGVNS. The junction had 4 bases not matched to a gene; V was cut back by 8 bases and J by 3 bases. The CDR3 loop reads CASVGTSGNYEQYF. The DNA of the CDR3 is TGTGCCAGCGTTGGGACTAGCGGGAACTACGAGCAGTACTTC.

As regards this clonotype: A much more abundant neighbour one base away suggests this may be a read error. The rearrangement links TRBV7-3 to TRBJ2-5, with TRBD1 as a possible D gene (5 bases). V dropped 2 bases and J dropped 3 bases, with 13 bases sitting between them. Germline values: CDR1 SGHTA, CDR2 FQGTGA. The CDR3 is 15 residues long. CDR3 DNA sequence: TGTGCCAGCAGCTTAGTGGGGCGAAGAGAAGAGACCCAGTACTTC. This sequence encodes CASSLVGRREETQYF.

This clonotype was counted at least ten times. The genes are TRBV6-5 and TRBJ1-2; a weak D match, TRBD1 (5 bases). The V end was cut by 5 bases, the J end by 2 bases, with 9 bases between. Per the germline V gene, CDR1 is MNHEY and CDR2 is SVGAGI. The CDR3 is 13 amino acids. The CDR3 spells CASSGTSNYGYTF. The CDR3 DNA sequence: TGTGCCAGCAGTGGGACGTCGAACTATGGCTACACCTTC.

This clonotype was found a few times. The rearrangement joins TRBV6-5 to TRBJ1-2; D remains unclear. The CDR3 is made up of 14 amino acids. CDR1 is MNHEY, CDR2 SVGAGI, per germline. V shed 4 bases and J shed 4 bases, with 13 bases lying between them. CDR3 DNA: TGTGCCAGCAGTTCACTTCGGACCATCTATGGCTACACCTTC. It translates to CASSSLRTIYGYTF.